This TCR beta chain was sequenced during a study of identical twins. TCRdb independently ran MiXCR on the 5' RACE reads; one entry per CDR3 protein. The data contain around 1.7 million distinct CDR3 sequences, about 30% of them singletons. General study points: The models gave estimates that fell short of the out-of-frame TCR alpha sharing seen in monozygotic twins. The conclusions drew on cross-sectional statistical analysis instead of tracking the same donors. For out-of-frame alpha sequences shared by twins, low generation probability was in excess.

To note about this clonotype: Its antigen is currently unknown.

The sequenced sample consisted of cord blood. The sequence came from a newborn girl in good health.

In nucleotides, the CDR3 is TGTGCCAGCAGCCTCGGACTAGCGAGGGTGTACGAGCAGTACTTC. Its protein is CASSLGLARVYEQYF. The rearrangement links TRBV28 to TRBJ2-7, with TRBD2 matching 9 bases. CDR3 size: 15 residues. With 6 bases clipped from V and 4 bases from J, the junction kept 10 bases outside the gene matches. Germline assignment: CDR1 MDHEN and CDR2 SYDVKM.